This entry concerns a single T cell receptor (beta chain). In the authors' methods: Nucleated cell number was recorded as an estimate derived from reference gene primer amplification. Data came from immunoSEQ multiplex PCR; TCRdb stores just in-frame clones and leaves some out. The V and J calls and clone size were taken over from that table, and D and trimming were inferred from the DNA. The repertoire consists of some 320,000 clones, with 85% occurring once and the leading ten covering roughly 7%. This sample is drawn from a study of blood T cell repertoires in COVID-19. The overall study: Researchers got acute and convalescent COVID-19 samples from the United States, Italy and Spain. PBMCs, B-cell-depleted T cells, or T cells provided the cDNA or gDNA that made up the material.

Germline CDR1 is LNHDA and CDR2 is SQIVND (reference sequence). This CDR3 is built from 13 residues. Trimming took off 3 bases at V and 3 bases at J, with 7 bases between the two ends. The rearrangement links TRBV19 to TRBJ2-3; D is uncertain. The specimen sequenced was peripheral blood. This clonotype originated in a human donor in a cohort sampled during active COVID-19. CDR3 DNA sequence: TGTGCCAGTAGTATGTCGTCTACAGATACGCAGTATTTT. Translation gives CASSMSSTDTQYF.